This T cell receptor beta chain was retrieved from a study of neurological immune-mediated disorders. CDR3 length equals 15 residues. This clonotype was recorded many times. TCRdb passed the 5' RACE reads through MiXCR, listing each CDR3 protein once. This table holds 55,000 to 70,000 distinct CDR3 sequences, roughly 4.9% found once. The starting material, 2 million PBMCs stored at -80 C, gave rise to the unsorted libraries. This clonotype originated in a human donor with multiple sclerosis. The donor label of this sample is uncertain. This chain uses TRBV21-1 with TRBJ2-2; TRBD1, the D gene given by the table, was not confirmed from the DNA. TRBV21-1 is tagged as a pseudogene. The sample comprised PBMCs. The CDR3 coding sequence is TGTGCCAGCACCAGAGGGACAGCGAACACCGGGGAGCTGTTTTTT. Translating gives CASTRGTANTGELFF.